Listed here are 24 T cell receptor beta chains from one sample, sequenced in a study of regulatory T cells in long-lasting Graves disease. Sample time point: newly diagnosed GD, antithyroid drugs for less than 3 months. RNA isolated from PBMCs was used to make the TCR library. Arm-PCR with iRepertoire HTBI primers amplified the CDR3 regions for these TCR beta libraries. TCRdb used MiXCR to reprocess the multiplex PCR reads, holding one entry per CDR3 protein. This repertoire shows about 540,000 distinct CDR3 sequences, approximately 13% found once; its top ten account for roughly 10%. The sample was also linked to a second study, of T cells in Graves' hyperthyroidism and ophthalmopathy.

Specimen: peripheral blood mononuclear cells (PBMCs), collected at new diagnosis, from a patient treated with antithyroid drugs. The source is a man aged 25 to 40 with Graves disease.

Points on this clonotype: The likely explanation is a read error, given a far larger clone one base away. The chain combines TRBV5-1 with TRBJ2-3; 9 bases are shared with TRBD2. This CDR3 is built from 15 residues. Germline CDR1 reads SGHRS; CDR2 reads YFSETQ. The chain's CDR3 is CASSVVSGSGVTQYF. The CDR3 nucleotides read TGTGCCAGCAGCGTAGTTAGCGGGAGTGGGGTTACGCAGTATTTT.

This clonotype was seen ten or more times. The V gene is TRBV2, the J gene TRBJ2-7; 9 bases line up with TRBD2. There are 14 residues in the CDR3. V lost 4 bases and J lost 4; bases outside the gene matches: 5. Germline V gene sequence: CDR1 SNHLY, CDR2 FYNNEI. The CDR3 DNA reads as TGTGCCAGCAGTGTCCTAGCGGGAAGGTACGAGCAGTACTTC. Its translation is CASSVLAGRYEQYF.

V and J are TRBV7-9 and TRBJ1-6, with TRBD1 identical over 8 bases. The CDR3 extends over 16 amino acids. Germline V gene lookup returns CDR1 SEHNR and CDR2 FQNEAQ (reference sequence). V was clipped by 3 bases and J by 5 bases; unmatched bases: 6. The CDR3 coding sequence is TGTGCCAGCAGCTTTCTCAGGGGGCCTAATAATTCACCCCTCCACTTT. It encodes CASSFLRGPNNSPLHF.

This clonotype was counted ten times or more. The V call is TRBV7-9, the J call TRBJ2-1; tentative D call: TRBD2 (5 bases). The V and J ends lost 3 bases and 6 bases respectively, with 6 bases between them. The V gene's germline CDR1 is SEHNR and CDR2 FQNEAQ (reference sequence). This CDR3 region has 12 residues. Here the CDR3 DNA reads TGTGCCAGCAGCTTTACTAGCAATGAGCAGTTCTTC. Amino acids: CASSFTSNEQFF.

The table lists this clonotype with many counts. The chain uses TRBV11-1 and TRBJ2-5, with 9 bases that match TRBD1. Losses at the gene ends were 1 base for V and 5 bases for J; bases not matched to a gene: 8. Germline V gene data show CDR1 as SGHAT and CDR2 as FQDESV (reference sequence). The CDR3 runs to 16 residues. This CDR3 reads CASSLEGQGVKETQYF. The CDR3 DNA sequence: TGTGCCAGCAGCTTAGAGGGACAGGGCGTGAAGGAGACCCAGTACTTC.

This clonotype was counted at least ten times. V is TRBV27 and J is TRBJ2-7; maybe TRBD2 (5 bases). V was clipped by 2 bases and J by 3 bases, with 8 bases between them. The CDR3 totals 13 residues. Germline V gene data show CDR1 as MNHEY and CDR2 as SMNVEV (reference sequence). The CDR3 nucleotides are TGTGCCAGCAGTTTAAAGCGGAGCTACGAGCAGTACTTC. Translation: CASSLKRSYEQYF.

The chain is built from TRBV20-1 and TRBJ2-1, with D perhaps TRBD2 (5 bases). There are 13 residues in the CDR3. V was cut by 3 bases and J by 3 bases, with 9 bases left in between. CDR1 is DFQATT and CDR2 is SNEGSKA in the germline V gene (reference sequence). In DNA form, the CDR3 reads TGCAGTGCTAGGCGAACTAGCTACAATGAGCAGTTCTTC. It translates to CSARRTSYNEQFF.

The rearrangement joins TRBV6-4 to TRBJ1-2, with 8 positions matching TRBD1. CDR1 and CDR2 (germline): MRHNA, SNTAGT. The CDR3 is made up of 14 amino acids. J was trimmed by 7 bases and V by 2 bases; bases with no gene match: 6. The CDR3 is CASSDMAGGSGYTF. As DNA, the CDR3 is TGTGCCAGCAGTGACATGGCAGGGGGCAGTGGCTACACCTTC.

This sequence joins TRBV20-1 and TRBJ2-7; D remains unclear. Germline-derived CDR1 and CDR2 are DFQATT and SNEGSKA (reference sequence). Between the trimmed V and J ends, which lost 6 bases and 7 bases, there was a span of 22 bases. The CDR3 totals 14 residues. CDR3 in DNA: TGCAGTGCCTCTGGACCGCCACCCATCTGGGAGCAGTACTTC. This gives the protein CSASGPPPIWEQYF.

This clonotype has at least ten counts. The rearrangement joins TRBV6-2 or TRBV6-3 to TRBJ2-1, with a weak D call TRBD1 (5 bases). The germline V gene encodes CDR1 MNHEY and CDR2 SVGEGT. The CDR3 covers 17 residues. V was clipped by 0 bases and J by 0 bases, with 12 bases between them. CDR3 sequence reads: CASSYSTAPSSYNEQFF. The DNA of the CDR3 is TGTGCCAGCAGTTACTCGACAGCGCCCAGCTCCTACAATGAGCAGTTCTTC.

This clonotype has a handful of counts. The chain has TRBV27 and TRBJ2-3; D is perhaps TRBD1 or TRBD2 (5 bases each). The V end was cut by 6 bases, the J end by 1 base, with 14 bases between. From germline, CDR1 is MNHEY and CDR2 SMNVEV (reference sequence). This CDR3 has 15 amino acids. The CDR3: CASSPARGRTDTQYF. The DNA for the CDR3 is TGTGCCAGCAGCCCTGCGAGGGGCCGCACAGATACGCAGTATTTT.

Concerning this clonotype itself: A much bigger clone sits one base away, suggesting this may be a read error. The chain links TRBV5-6 to TRBJ2-3; no definite D call. Germline values: CDR1 SGHDT, CDR2 YYEEEE. This CDR3 has 13 residues. The V gene lost 6 bases and the J gene lost 0 bases, with 8 bases spanning the gap. CDR3 sequence (DNA): TGTGCCAGCAATAGCCACAGCACAGATACGCAGTATTTT. It specifies CASNSHSTDTQYF.

There are many counts of this clonotype. CDR3 loop: CASSPQTSGSNEQYF. Here the CDR3 DNA reads TGTGCCAGCTCACCACAGACTAGCGGGAGTAACGAGCAGTACTTC. The chain has TRBV18 and TRBJ2-7; 12 nucleotides agree with TRBD2. V lost 1 base, J lost 5 bases, and 3 bases stayed unmatched. The germline gives CDR1 KGHSH, CDR2 LQKENI. The CDR3 extends over 15 amino acids.

This clonotype was observed at least ten times. V usage is TRBV15 and J usage is TRBJ2-7; TRBD2 matches 12 bases. The ends lost 0 bases at V and 3 bases at J; junction bases unmatched: 3. Per germline, CDR1 LNHNV and CDR2 YYDKDF (reference sequence). The CDR3 contains 16 residues. The CDR3 region is CATSRDRLAGVYEQYF. CDR3 bases: TGTGCCACCAGCAGAGATCGACTAGCGGGAGTCTACGAGCAGTACTTC. The full variable domain, its missing parts supplied by reference TRBV15 and TRBJ2-7, is DAMVIQNPRYQVTQFGKPVTLSCSQTLNHNVMYWYQQKSSQAPKLLFHYYDKDFNNEADTPDNFQSRRPNTSFCFLDIRSPGLGDTAMYLCATSRDRLAGVYEQYFGPGTRLTVT.

This clonotype was counted only a few times. The genes are TRBV9 and TRBJ1-2; 9 positions agree with TRBD1. Germline V gene sequence: CDR1 SGDLS, CDR2 YYNGEE. Germline trimming cut 4 bases from V and 6 bases from J; bases unmatched to any gene: 10. The CDR3 has 15 residues. The CDR3 region is CASSTGDRDANGYTF. The CDR3 DNA follows: TGTGCCAGCAGCACAGGGGACAGGGATGCAAATGGCTACACCTTC. The full variable domain, completed using reference TRBV9 and TRBJ1-2, is DSGVTQTPKHLITATGQRVTLRCSPRSGDLSVYWYQQSLDQGLQFLIQYYNGEERAKGNILERFSAQQFPDLHSELNLSSLELGDSALYFCASSTGDRDANGYTFGSGTRLTVV.

For this clonotype: This may be a read error: a much more frequent sequence differs by one nucleotide. This sequence joins TRBV20-1 and TRBJ2-7, with unresolved D. This CDR3 has 12 amino acids. V lost 1 base, J lost 3 bases, and 7 bases lay in between. Germline V gene lookup returns CDR1 DFQATT and CDR2 SNEGSKA (reference sequence). CDR3 sequence (DNA): TGCAGTGCTAGAGTCCTGGGCTACGAGCAGTACTTC. Translated: CSARVLGYEQYF.

This clonotype was recorded at least ten times. V gene TRBV20-1 combines with J gene TRBJ1-1; D gene ambiguous. Trimming removed 6 bases at V and 1 base at J, with 18 bases between. This CDR3 comprises 15 residues. The germline V gene has CDR1 DFQATT and CDR2 SNEGSKA (reference sequence). CDR3: CSAGFRRTSNTEAFF. The DNA of the CDR3 is TGCAGTGCGGGTTTCAGGCGAACCTCGAACACTGAAGCTTTCTTT.

This clonotype has ten or more counts. The chain links TRBV3-1 to TRBJ1-1, with TRBD1 matching 8 bases. Germline V gene lookup returns CDR1 LGHDT and CDR2 YNNKEL (reference sequence). CDR3 size: 14 residues. Trimming at V came to 4 bases and at J to 11 bases, leaving 12 bases not matched to a gene. The CDR3 bases are TGTGCCAGCAGCCGGAGGGACGGGACAGGTAATGCTTTCTTT. Translating it yields CASSRRDGTGNAFF.

This clonotype has more than one count but fewer than ten. The chain employs TRBV20-1 and TRBJ2-3; no clear D gene. This CDR3 has 13 amino acids. Germline V gene data show CDR1 as DFQATT and CDR2 as SNEGSKA (reference sequence). The CDR3 DNA sequence: TGCAGCGTTGGGTTTCGGGGCACAGATACGCAGTATTTT. Translated, it gives CSVGFRGTDTQYF.

The table lists this clonotype with a few counts. V usage is TRBV9 and J usage is TRBJ2-7; the D call may be TRBD1 or TRBD2 (5 bases each). The CDR3 covers 15 residues. Germline CDR1 and CDR2: SGDLS and YYNGEE. V lost 0 bases and J 0 bases, leaving 10 bases between the germline ends. The CDR3 sequence is CASSVEGRDSYEQYF. The CDR3 DNA reads TGTGCCAGCAGCGTAGAGGGACGGGACTCCTACGAGCAGTACTTC.

This clonotype was counted at least ten times. The chain uses TRBV5-1 and TRBJ2-1; TRBD1 matches at 8 bases. Unmatched junction bases numbered 6, after V lost 0 bases and J lost 7 bases. The CDR3 is made up of 15 amino acids. Germline assignment: CDR1 SGHRS and CDR2 YFSETQ. In DNA, the CDR3 is TGCGCCAGCAGCTTGGTTGGGAACAGGGGGAATGAGCAGTTCTTC. Translating it yields CASSLVGNRGNEQFF.

This clonotype has just a few counts. The chain is built from TRBV7-9 and TRBJ1-3; D remains ambiguous. Germline V gives CDR1 SEHNR, CDR2 FQNEAQ (reference sequence). V was trimmed by 4 bases and J by 9 bases, leaving 10 bases between them. The length of the CDR3 is 12 residues. CDR3 protein: CASSSGVRTIYF. The DNA for the CDR3 is TGTGCCAGCAGCTCCGGGGTACGCACCATATATTTT. Drawing the rest from reference TRBV7-9 and TRBJ1-3, the complete variable domain is DTGVSQNPRHKITKRGQNVTFRCDPISEHNRLYWYRQTLGQGPEFLTYFQNEAQLEKSRLLSDRFSAERPKGSFSTLEIQRTEQGDSAMYLCASSSGVRTIYFGEGSWLTVV.

This clonotype was counted at least ten times. The gene calls are TRBV29-1 and TRBJ2-7; TRBD1 might be the D (5 bases). Germline CDR1 reads SQVTM; CDR2 reads ANQGSEA. This CDR3 is 14 amino acids long. The germline V and J ends were trimmed by 0 bases and 0 bases, with 9 bases remaining between them. CDR3 DNA: TGCAGCGTTGAAGACAGGGAAAGCTCCTACGAGCAGTACTTC. This sequence encodes CSVEDRESSYEQYF.

This clonotype came up once. One end of the junction fails to match germline, which may point to a read error. The CDR3 DNA is TGCAGCGTCCCGGGGGGGGACTATGGCCACACCTTC. Translated, it gives CSVPGGDYGHTF. This sequence joins TRBV29-1 and TRBJ1-2; D is perhaps TRBD1 (5 bases). The CDR3 is 12 amino acids. Germline V CDR1 and CDR2: SQVTM, ANQGSEA. Based on the CDR3 plus reference TRBV29-1 and TRBJ1-2, the full variable domain is SAVISQKPSRDICQRGTSLTIQCQVDSQVTMMFWYRQQPGQSLTLIATANQGSEATYESGFVIDKFPISRPNLTFSTLTVSNMSPEDSSIYLCSVPGGDYGHTFGSGTRLTVV.